Listed below are T cell receptor beta chains from one sample, sequenced in a study of T cells in Graves' hyperthyroidism and ophthalmopathy. TCRdb redid the calling of the multiplex PCR reads with MiXCR, one entry per CDR3 protein. The sample has some 350,000 distinct CDR3 sequences; about a fifth are singletons. Sequenced sample: blood. The receptor set was obtained from a woman aged 18 to 35 with Graves' hyperthyroidism. Both conserved end residues are trimmed from each CDR3. Each record gives: CDR3 length, V gene, CDR3 protein.

cdr3_length: 11; v_call: TRBV6-1; cdr3_aa: ASSAVREQPQH
cdr3_length: 13; v_call: TRBV7-8; cdr3_aa: ASSYTIAGEETQY
cdr3_length: 11; v_call: TRBV11-3; cdr3_aa: ASSLGDTGELF
cdr3_length: 11; v_call: TRBV12-3/TRBV12-4; cdr3_aa: ASSANDYDEQY
cdr3_length: 14; v_call: TRBV6-5; cdr3_aa: ASSYSMSTLNTEAF
cdr3_length: 12; v_call: TRBV12-3/TRBV12-4; cdr3_aa: ASSFEARRGEQY
cdr3_length: 14; v_call: TRBV6-5; cdr3_aa: ASSPGQGAGKNIQY
cdr3_length: 14; v_call: TRBV4-1; cdr3_aa: ASSQVAGGPFYEQY
cdr3_length: 14; v_call: TRBV28; cdr3_aa: ASSFPTFSPNQPQH
cdr3_length: 13; v_call: TRBV2; cdr3_aa: ASGVRPGADTEAF
cdr3_length: 12; v_call: TRBV6-5; cdr3_aa: ASSLLRSQETQY
cdr3_length: 11; v_call: TRBV6-5; cdr3_aa: ASSFRAAYGYT
cdr3_length: 11; v_call: TRBV2; cdr3_aa: ASLRTNQETQY
cdr3_length: 11; v_call: TRBV12-3/TRBV12-4; cdr3_aa: ASTLGQPGIQY
cdr3_length: 11; v_call: TRBV2; cdr3_aa: ASRPWDIEGYT
cdr3_length: 13; v_call: TRBV6-1; cdr3_aa: ASSEGQSFQETQY
cdr3_length: 14; v_call: TRBV28; cdr3_aa: ASSLSTTGGGNTIY
cdr3_length: 14; v_call: TRBV7-8; cdr3_aa: ASSPMSAGSQETQY
cdr3_length: 13; v_call: TRBV6-1; cdr3_aa: ASRGQGANSTGYT
cdr3_length: 13; v_call: TRBV20-1; cdr3_aa: SARGSSGNPTEAF
cdr3_length: 12; v_call: TRBV6-4; cdr3_aa: ASSTTWGNQPQH
cdr3_length: 17; v_call: TRBV28; cdr3_aa: ASSTFSMGTSSGANVLT
cdr3_length: 13; v_call: TRBV10-3; cdr3_aa: ANGEGGTPTYEQY
cdr3_length: 10; v_call: TRBV18; cdr3_aa: ASSPKGGGYT
cdr3_length: 13; v_call: TRBV6-1; cdr3_aa: ASSEGLPFNQPQH
cdr3_length: 11; v_call: TRBV6-1; cdr3_aa: ASRAADRGGYT
cdr3_length: 13; v_call: TRBV24-1; cdr3_aa: ATSGDPAGANVLT
cdr3_length: 13; v_call: TRBV5-1; cdr3_aa: ASSSDSSGVTEAF
cdr3_length: 11; v_call: TRBV2; cdr3_aa: ASSEYLGTEAF
cdr3_length: 13; v_call: TRBV12-3/TRBV12-4; cdr3_aa: ASSLAGQRDQPQH
cdr3_length: 15; v_call: TRBV10-3; cdr3_aa: AISESIWGGGGDTQY
cdr3_length: 11; v_call: TRBV13; cdr3_aa: ASSLRGVETQY
cdr3_length: 9; v_call: TRBV2; cdr3_aa: ASSALGEQY
cdr3_length: 12; v_call: TRBV10-3; cdr3_aa: AISATGNTGELF
cdr3_length: 12; v_call: TRBV12-3/TRBV12-4; cdr3_aa: ASSRHASNTEAF
cdr3_length: 12; v_call: TRBV20-1; cdr3_aa: SATLPGQGGGYT
cdr3_length: 15; v_call: TRBV3-2; cdr3_aa: ASSQGWTGKDTGELF
cdr3_length: 10; v_call: TRBV6-5; cdr3_aa: ASSYPSETQY
cdr3_length: 11; v_call: TRBV4-2; cdr3_aa: ASSQDPPDTQY
cdr3_length: 12; v_call: TRBV7-2; cdr3_aa: ASSPRGAYQPQH
cdr3_length: 15; v_call: TRBV2; cdr3_aa: ASSPIPLREANQPQH